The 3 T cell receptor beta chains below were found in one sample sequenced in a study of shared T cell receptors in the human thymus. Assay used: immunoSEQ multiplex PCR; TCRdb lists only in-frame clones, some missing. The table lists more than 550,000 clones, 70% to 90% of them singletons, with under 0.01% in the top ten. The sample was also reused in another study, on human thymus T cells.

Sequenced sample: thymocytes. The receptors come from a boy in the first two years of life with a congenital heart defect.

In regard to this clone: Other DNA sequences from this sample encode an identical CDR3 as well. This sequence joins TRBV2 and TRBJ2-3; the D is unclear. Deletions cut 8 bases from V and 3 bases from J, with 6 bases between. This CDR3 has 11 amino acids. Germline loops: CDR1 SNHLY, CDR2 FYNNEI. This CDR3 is CASARTDTQYF. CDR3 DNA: TGTGCCAGCGCGAGGACAGATACGCAGTATTTT.

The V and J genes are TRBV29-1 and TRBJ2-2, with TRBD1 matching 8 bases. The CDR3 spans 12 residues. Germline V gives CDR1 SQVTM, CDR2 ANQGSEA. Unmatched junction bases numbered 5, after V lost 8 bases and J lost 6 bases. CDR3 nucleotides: TGCAGCCTTTCGACAGGGGCCGGGGAGCTGTTTTTT. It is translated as CSLSTGAGELFF.

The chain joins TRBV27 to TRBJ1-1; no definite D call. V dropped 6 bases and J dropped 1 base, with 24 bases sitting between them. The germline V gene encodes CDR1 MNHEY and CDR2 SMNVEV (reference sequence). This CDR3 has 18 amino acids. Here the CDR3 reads CASRDVRGQANWNTEAFF. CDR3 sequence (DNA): TGTGCCAGCAGAGACGTTCGCGGCCAAGCCAACTGGAACACTGAAGCTTTCTTT.